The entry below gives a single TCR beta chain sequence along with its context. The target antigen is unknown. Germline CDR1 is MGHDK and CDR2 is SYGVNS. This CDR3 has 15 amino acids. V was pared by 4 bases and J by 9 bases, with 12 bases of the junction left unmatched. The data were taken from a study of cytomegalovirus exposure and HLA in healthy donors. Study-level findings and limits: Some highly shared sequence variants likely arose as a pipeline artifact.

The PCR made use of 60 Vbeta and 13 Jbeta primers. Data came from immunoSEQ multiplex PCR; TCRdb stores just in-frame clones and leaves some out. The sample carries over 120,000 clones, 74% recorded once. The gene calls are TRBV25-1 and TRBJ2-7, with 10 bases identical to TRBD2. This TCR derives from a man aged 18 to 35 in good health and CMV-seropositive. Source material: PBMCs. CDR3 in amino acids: CASSASGLAESGQYF. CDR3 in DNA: TGTGCCAGCAGTGCTTCTGGACTAGCGGAAAGCGGGCAGTACTTC.